Following are 28 T cell receptor beta chains from one sample sequenced in a study of cytomegalovirus exposure and HLA in healthy donors. The PCR ran on 60 Vbeta and 13 Jbeta primers. Some clones are missing from TCRdb's copy, which holds only in-frame ones; the method was immunoSEQ multiplex PCR. The table shows under 150,000 clones, with approximately 83% occurring only once. Sequenced: PBMCs. The receptors originated from a man aged 35-49 years in good health and CMV-seropositive.

The J gene is TRBJ1-5, the V gene TRBV19; 11 bases fit TRBD1. The ends lost 9 bases at V and 2 bases at J; junction bases unmatched: 9. The CDR3 extends over 16 amino acids. Per the germline V gene, CDR1 is LNHDA and CDR2 is SQIVND (reference sequence). CDR3 residues: CASGTGGLMGNQPQHF. The CDR3, as DNA: TGTGCCAGCGGGACAGGGGGGTTGATGGGCAATCAGCCCCAGCATTTT.

This clone appeared a single time. V is TRBV7-2 and J is TRBJ2-7; no reliable D call. Trimming pared 3 bases from V and 1 base from J, leaving 7 bases between. Germline assignment: CDR1 SGHTA and CDR2 FQGNSA. There are 13 residues in the CDR3. In nucleotides, the CDR3 is TGTGCCAGCAGCTTCGGAGTTTCCTACGAGCAGTACTTC. Residues: CASSFGVSYEQYF.

The chain is built from TRBV12-5 and TRBJ2-1; the match to TRBD1 covers 8 bases. CDR3 length equals 15 residues. The V segment lost 2 bases and the J segment 4 bases; nucleotides outside the gene matches: 4. Germline CDR1 reads LGHNT; CDR2 reads FRNRAP. The CDR3 reads CASGLWTGKYNEQFF. The CDR3 DNA sequence: TGTGCTAGTGGTTTGTGGACAGGGAAATACAATGAGCAGTTCTTC.

The V call is TRBV25-1, the J call TRBJ1-1; 11 bases map to TRBD1. Trimming took 2 bases from V and 3 from J; bases not matched to a gene: 8. The CDR3 has 17 amino acids. CDR1 and CDR2 (germline): MGHDK, SYGVNS. The CDR3 region is CASSEPRTGGAYTEAFF. The CDR3 DNA follows: TGTGCCAGCAGTGAACCCAGGACAGGGGGCGCGTACACTGAAGCTTTCTTT.

CDR3 in DNA: TGTGCCGGACAGGGAAGGGGCTATGGCTACACCTTC. Amino acids: CAGQGRGYGYTF. The chain recombines TRBV28 with TRBJ1-2; TRBD1 matches at 8 bases. The CDR3 is 12 residues long. With 11 bases clipped from V and 4 bases from J, the junction kept 6 bases outside the gene matches. Germline V CDR1 and CDR2: MDHEN, SYDVKM.

The chain employs TRBV14 and TRBJ2-1; 7 bases map to TRBD2. The V and J ends lost 1 base and 0 bases, in that order; junction bases with no gene match: 3. Germline CDR1 reads SGHDN; CDR2 reads FVKESK. This CDR3 region has 16 residues. The chain's CDR3 is CASSQVGGSSYNEQFF. The CDR3 region has the DNA TGTGCCAGCAGCCAAGTCGGGGGGAGCTCCTACAATGAGCAGTTCTTC. The whole variable domain, remainder taken from reference TRBV14 and TRBJ2-1, is EAGVTQFPSHSVIEKGQTVTLRCDPISGHDNLYWYRRVMGKEIKFLLHFVKESKQDESGMPNNRFLAERTGGTYSTLKVQPAELEDSGVYFCASSQVGGSSYNEQFFGPGTRLTVL.

This chain links TRBV2 with TRBJ1-5, with 9 bases identical to TRBD1. J gave up 5 bases and V 5 bases, and 7 bases lay outside the gene matches. The germline V gene encodes CDR1 SNHLY and CDR2 FYNNEI. CDR3 length: 15 residues. The chain's CDR3 is CASSSTTGGHQPQHF. CDR3 DNA: TGTGCCAGCAGTTCCACGACAGGGGGGCATCAGCCCCAGCATTTT.

V is TRBV5-6 and J is TRBJ2-5; TRBD2 matches 9 bases. Looked up from germline, CDR1 is SGHDT and CDR2 is YYEEEE. The CDR3 runs to 16 residues. J lost 3 bases, V lost 3 bases, and 9 bases had no gene match. The CDR3 is CASSSISGGREETQYF. CDR3 sequence (DNA): TGTGCCAGCAGCTCTATTAGCGGGGGCCGTGAAGAGACCCAGTACTTC.

The V call is TRBV27, the J call TRBJ2-1, with TRBD1 matching over 12 bases. This CDR3 region has 15 residues. Per the germline V gene, CDR1 is MNHEY and CDR2 is SMNVEV (reference sequence). V gave up 7 bases and J gave up 7 bases; unmatched junction bases: 8. CDR3 sequence: CASISRDRGRNEQFF. CDR3 coding DNA: TGTGCCAGCATCAGCCGGGACAGGGGGCGTAATGAGCAGTTCTTC.

The rearrangement uses TRBV9 and TRBJ2-1, with 8 bases lining up with TRBD2. Per germline, CDR1 SGDLS and CDR2 YYNGEE. The V and J ends lost 1 base and 10 bases, in that order; junction bases with no gene match: 7. The CDR3 totals 14 residues. CDR3 DNA: TGTGCCAGCAGCGTATTCGGAGCGGGAGTCGAGCAGTTCTTC. It is translated as CASSVFGAGVEQFF.

The chain has TRBV7-2 and TRBJ2-2; 12 nucleotides line up with TRBD2. The ends lost 2 bases at V and 5 bases at J; junction bases unmatched: 3. The CDR3 has 16 amino acids. CDR1 is SGHTA, CDR2 FQGNSA, per germline. CDR3 loop: CASSLFLAGGTGELFF. CDR3 bases: TGTGCCAGCAGCTTATTTCTAGCGGGGGGGACCGGGGAGCTGTTTTTT.

The chain links TRBV19 to TRBJ2-1, with D possibly matching TRBD2 (6 bases). The CDR3 is 14 residues long. The germline CDR1 and CDR2 sequences are LNHDA and SQIVND (reference sequence). V shed 5 bases and J shed 8 bases, with 16 bases lying between them. CDR3 loop: CASSSAGPRHEQFF. CDR3 coding DNA: TGTGCCAGTAGTTCGGCGGGACCACGGCATGAGCAGTTCTTC.

The CDR3 sequence is CASSFTSGGGDTQYF. DNA of the CDR3: TGTGCCAGCAGCTTCACTAGCGGGGGAGGGGATACGCAGTATTTT. The rearrangement links TRBV9 to TRBJ2-3; 11 positions match TRBD2. The CDR3 sequence is 15 residues long. Germline CDR1 is SGDLS and CDR2 is YYNGEE. V lost 4 bases and J lost 6; bases outside the gene matches: 7.

The rearrangement uses TRBV27 and TRBJ2-5; tentatively, D is TRBD2 (5 bases). The CDR3 contains 17 residues. V was shortened by 1 base and J by 1 base, with 16 bases between the two germline ends. From germline, CDR1 is MNHEY and CDR2 SMNVEV (reference sequence). The CDR3 DNA reads TGTGCCAGCAGTTTATTCGTCCCTCGGGATTTCCAAGAGACCCAGTACTTC. This sequence encodes CASSLFVPRDFQETQYF.

This clone appeared a few times. The rearrangement links TRBV6-8 to TRBJ2-1; D is possibly TRBD2 (6 bases). Between the trimmed V and J ends, which lost 2 bases and 10 bases, there was a span of 24 bases. The CDR3 length is 17 residues. Germline V gene sequence: CDR1 MNHGY, CDR2 SAAAGT. CDR3: CASSYPESSGRGLEQFF. CDR3 coding DNA: TGTGCCAGCAGTTACCCAGAATCGAGCGGGCGAGGTTTAGAGCAGTTCTTC.

The gene calls are TRBV2 and TRBJ1-4; D unclear. Germline V gene data show CDR1 as SNHLY and CDR2 as FYNNEI. The CDR3 totals 12 residues. The ends were cut back, 8 bases at V and 5 bases at J, with 9 bases in the middle. The CDR3 region has the DNA TGTGCCAGCGGCGGGTCGAATGAAAAACTGTTTTTT. This encodes CASGGSNEKLFF.

The table lists this clone with a few counts. CDR3 DNA sequence: TGTGCCAGCAGCAAAAACAGCGGCGACTCGAATGAGCAGTTCTTC. Protein product: CASSKNSGDSNEQFF. The chain recombines TRBV9 with TRBJ2-1, with D possibly matching TRBD2 (5 bases). Germline V lookup: CDR1 SGDLS, CDR2 YYNGEE. The CDR3 covers 15 residues. Trimming removed 4 bases at V and 7 bases at J, with 18 bases between.

The rearrangement joins TRBV6-5 to TRBJ2-7, with TRBD2 matching 7 bases. The V and J ends lost 4 bases and 3 bases, in that order; junction bases with no gene match: 3. The CDR3 has 13 residues. Germline CDR1 MNHEY, CDR2 SVGAGI. CDR3 bases: TGTGCCAGCAGTTTTATAGCGGGCTACGAGCAGTACTTC. Protein sequence: CASSFIAGYEQYF.

This rearrangement joins TRBV7-9 to TRBJ2-7; TRBD2 aligns across 14 bases. Per the germline V gene, CDR1 is SEHNR and CDR2 is FQNEAQ (reference sequence). V gave up 7 bases and J gave up 3 bases; unmatched junction bases: 8. CDR3 length: 16 amino acids. Written as DNA, the CDR3 is TGTGCCAGCATCGGGACTAGCGGGAGATCAGTCTACGAGCAGTACTTC. Its translation: CASIGTSGRSVYEQYF.

Only a few counts were recorded for this clone. The chain links TRBV25-1 to TRBJ2-1; 10 bases map to TRBD1. In germline, CDR1 is MGHDK, CDR2 SYGVNS. Trimming cost V 4 bases and J 6 bases; bases outside gene matches: 6. The CDR3 loop spans 15 amino acids. The CDR3 loop reads CASSGGTGVSNEQFF. Here the CDR3 DNA reads TGTGCCAGCAGTGGGGGGACAGGGGTCAGCAATGAGCAGTTCTTC.

The rearrangement uses TRBV28 and TRBJ2-1; 10 bases match TRBD2. This CDR3 has 16 residues. The V gene end was trimmed by 0 bases and the J gene end by 4 bases; junction bases not matched to a gene: 3. Germline V lookup: CDR1 MDHEN, CDR2 SYDVKM. Written as DNA, the CDR3 is TGTGCCAGCAGTTTATGGGCTAGCGGGAGATACAATGAGCAGTTCTTC. It specifies CASSLWASGRYNEQFF.

This chain joins TRBV29-1 and TRBJ2-1, with a tentative D call TRBD2 (7 bases). V was trimmed by 4 bases and J by 1 base, leaving 17 bases between them. The CDR3 covers 16 residues. Germline V gene sequence: CDR1 SQVTM, CDR2 ANQGSEA. The CDR3 DNA follows: TGCAGCGTTGCAGCATACGGGGGGCCATCCTACAATGAGCAGTTCTTC. Translated, it gives CSVAAYGGPSYNEQFF.

This clone was picked up a small number of times. V gene TRBV28 combines with J gene TRBJ2-5; 10 bases agree with TRBD2. The DNA end is more similar to TRBJ2-7, so the J call may be wrong. From germline, CDR1 is MDHEN and CDR2 SYDVKM. This CDR3 has 17 amino acids. The DNA for the CDR3 is TGTGCCAGCAGTTCTTACCTACTAGCGGGAAAACCCTACGAGCAGTACTTC. Translated, it gives CASSSYLLAGKPYEQYF.

This sequence joins TRBV28 and TRBJ2-1, with 15 bases fitting TRBD2. Germline loops: CDR1 MDHEN, CDR2 SYDVKM. The CDR3 has 15 amino acids. The ends lost 5 bases at V and 13 bases at J; junction bases unmatched: 9. The CDR3 DNA reads as TGTGCCAGCAGTATGGGACTAGCGGGAGGTATTTATCAGTTCTTC. Translating it yields CASSMGLAGGIYQFF. The whole variable domain, remainder taken from reference TRBV28 and TRBJ2-1, is DVKVTQSSRYLVKRTGEKVFLECVQDMDHENMFWYRQDPGLGLRLIYFSYDVKMKEKGDIPEGYSVSREKKERFSLILESASTNQTSMYLCASSMGLAGGIYQFFGPGTRLTVL.

This chain links TRBV6-5 with TRBJ1-5; no clear D. The CDR3 extends over 15 amino acids. The V gene lost 0 bases and the J gene lost 2 bases, with 8 bases spanning the gap. CDR1 MNHEY and CDR2 SVGAGI come from the germline V gene. CDR3 sequence reads: CASSYSYGGNQPQHF. Written as DNA, the CDR3 is TGTGCCAGCAGTTACTCTTACGGAGGCAATCAGCCCCAGCATTTT.

The genes are TRBV4-2 and TRBJ2-5; 8 nucleotides agree with TRBD2. This CDR3 is 14 amino acids long. Trimming cost V 1 base and J 5 bases; bases outside gene matches: 3. CDR1 LGHNA and CDR2 YNFKEQ come from the germline V gene. The CDR3 reads CASSQAGGDETQYF. The CDR3 nucleotides are TGTGCCAGCAGCCAAGCGGGAGGGGACGAGACCCAGTACTTC.

The gene calls are TRBV27 and TRBJ1-4, with TRBD1 identical over 7 bases. Germline assignment: CDR1 MNHEY and CDR2 SMNVEV (reference sequence). The V segment lost 6 bases and the J segment 4 bases; nucleotides outside the gene matches: 8. This CDR3 region has 15 residues. CDR3 coding DNA: TGTGCCAGCAGGTTGAACAGGGGCCATAATGAAAAACTGTTTTTT. This sequence encodes CASRLNRGHNEKLFF.

About this clone itself: This specimen includes other DNA sequences encoding the same CDR3. The rearrangement joins TRBV19 to TRBJ2-7; TRBD1 might be the D (5 bases). This CDR3 comprises 16 residues. Trimming removed 4 bases from V and 0 bases from J, with 16 bases in between. From germline, CDR1 is LNHDA and CDR2 SQIVND (reference sequence). DNA of the CDR3: TGTGCCAGTAGTACCCCCGTGACAGCACGCTCCTACGAGCAGTACTTC. This encodes CASSTPVTARSYEQYF.